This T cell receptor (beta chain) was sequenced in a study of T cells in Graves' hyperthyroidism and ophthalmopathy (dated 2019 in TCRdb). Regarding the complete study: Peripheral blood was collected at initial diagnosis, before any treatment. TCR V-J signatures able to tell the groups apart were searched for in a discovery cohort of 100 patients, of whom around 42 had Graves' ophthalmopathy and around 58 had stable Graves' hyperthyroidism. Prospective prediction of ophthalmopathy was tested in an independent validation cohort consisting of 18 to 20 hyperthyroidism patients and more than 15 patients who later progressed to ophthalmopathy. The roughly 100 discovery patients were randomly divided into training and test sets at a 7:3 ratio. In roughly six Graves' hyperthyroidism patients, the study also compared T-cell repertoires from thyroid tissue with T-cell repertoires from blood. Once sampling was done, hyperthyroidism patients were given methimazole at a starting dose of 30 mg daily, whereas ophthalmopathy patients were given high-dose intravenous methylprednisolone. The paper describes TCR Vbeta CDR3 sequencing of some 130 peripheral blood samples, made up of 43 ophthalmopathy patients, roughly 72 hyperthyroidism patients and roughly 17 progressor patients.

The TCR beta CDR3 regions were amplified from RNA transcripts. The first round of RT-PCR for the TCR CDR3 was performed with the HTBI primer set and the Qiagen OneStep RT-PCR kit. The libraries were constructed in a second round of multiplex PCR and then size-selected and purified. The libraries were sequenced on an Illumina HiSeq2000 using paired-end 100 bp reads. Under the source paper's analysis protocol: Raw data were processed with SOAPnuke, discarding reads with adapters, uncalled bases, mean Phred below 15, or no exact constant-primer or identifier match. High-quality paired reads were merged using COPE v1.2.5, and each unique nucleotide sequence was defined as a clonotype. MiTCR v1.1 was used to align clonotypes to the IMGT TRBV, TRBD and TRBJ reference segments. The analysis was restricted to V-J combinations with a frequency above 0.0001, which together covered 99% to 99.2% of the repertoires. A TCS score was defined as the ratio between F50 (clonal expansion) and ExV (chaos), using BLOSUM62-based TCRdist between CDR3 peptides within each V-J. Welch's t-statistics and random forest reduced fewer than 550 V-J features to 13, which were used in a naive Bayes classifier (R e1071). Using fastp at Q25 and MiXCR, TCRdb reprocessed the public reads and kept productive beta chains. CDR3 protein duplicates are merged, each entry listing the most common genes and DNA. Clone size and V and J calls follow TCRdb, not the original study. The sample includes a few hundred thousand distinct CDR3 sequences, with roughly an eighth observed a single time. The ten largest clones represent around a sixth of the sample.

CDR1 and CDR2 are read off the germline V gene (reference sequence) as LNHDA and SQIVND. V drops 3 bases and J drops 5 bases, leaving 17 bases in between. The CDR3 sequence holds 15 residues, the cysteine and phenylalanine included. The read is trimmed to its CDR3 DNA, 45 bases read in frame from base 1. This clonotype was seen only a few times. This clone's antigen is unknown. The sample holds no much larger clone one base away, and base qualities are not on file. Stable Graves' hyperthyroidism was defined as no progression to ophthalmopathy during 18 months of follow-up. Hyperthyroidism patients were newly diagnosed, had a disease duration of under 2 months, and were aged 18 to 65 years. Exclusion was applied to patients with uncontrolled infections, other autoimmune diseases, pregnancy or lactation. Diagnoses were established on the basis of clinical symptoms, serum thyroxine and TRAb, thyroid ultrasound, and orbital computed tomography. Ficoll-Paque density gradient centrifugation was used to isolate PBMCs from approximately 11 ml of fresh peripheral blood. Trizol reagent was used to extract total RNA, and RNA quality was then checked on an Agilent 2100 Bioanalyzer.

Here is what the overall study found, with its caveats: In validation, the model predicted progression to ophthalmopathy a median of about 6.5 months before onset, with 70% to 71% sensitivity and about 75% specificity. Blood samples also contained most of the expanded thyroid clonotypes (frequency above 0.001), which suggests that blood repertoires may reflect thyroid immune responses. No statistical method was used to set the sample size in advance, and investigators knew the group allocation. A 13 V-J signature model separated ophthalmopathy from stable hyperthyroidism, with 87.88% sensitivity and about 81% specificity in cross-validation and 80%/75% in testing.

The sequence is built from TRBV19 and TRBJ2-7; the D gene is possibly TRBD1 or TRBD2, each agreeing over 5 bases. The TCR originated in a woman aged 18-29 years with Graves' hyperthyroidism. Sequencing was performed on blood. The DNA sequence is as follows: TGTGCCAGTAGTATGGCCCAGCAGGGAGCACACGAGCAGTACTTC. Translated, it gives CASSMAQQGAHEQYF. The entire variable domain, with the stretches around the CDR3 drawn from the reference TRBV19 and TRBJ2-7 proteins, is DGGITQSPKYLFRKEGQNVTLSCEQNLNHDAMYWYRQDPGQGLRLIYYSQIVNDFQKGDIAEGYSVSREKKESFPLTVTSAQKNPTAFYLCASSMAQQGAHEQYFGPGTRLTVT.